This T cell receptor beta chain comes out of a study of cytomegalovirus exposure and HLA in healthy donors (dated by TCRdb to the late 2010s). At the level of the whole study: An earlier analysis of 587 of the donors reported around 280 Gb of sequence data and roughly 120 million unique TCR beta sequences obtained from approximately 180 million T cells. Donor age, sex, ethnicity and CMV serostatus were compiled together with the repertoire data. A few DR-DQ haplotypes were handled as single units for association and clustering because linkage in the cohort was strong. Typing coverage differed by locus: A, B, C, DRB1 and DQB1 were typed in about 629-630 donors, DQA1 in 500 to 550, DPA1 in 600 to 610, and DPB1 in 400 to 490. The genetic ancestry cluster associated with self-reported Caucasian donors included about 84% of the roughly 400 genotyped donors. To decide whether each TCR beta V gene segment behaved as functional or pseudogenic, an earlier analysis of 587 of the donors relied on high-throughput TCR beta sequencing. Every repertoire in the discovery cohort had been generated on one and the same sequencing platform. A later genetic analysis used genome-wide SNP genotypes for about three fifths of the roughly 700 donors, treating that subset as a discovery cohort. Using immunosequencing, the study profiled T cell repertoires from 500 to 800 subjects and related those repertoires to cytomegalovirus serostatus. Rather than using new phenotypic data, the later analysis identified candidate immune exposures from TCR beta sequences and from how often those sequences occurred across donors. A later analysis re-examined previously published TCR beta repertoires from just over 650 donors and added high-resolution HLA genotyping to investigate patterns of TCR occurrence. The study aimed to test whether cataloging public T cell receptors could reveal signatures of past pathogen exposure. Across around 400 genotyped donors of the cohort, an average of about 240,000 unique TCR beta nucleotide sequences per donor were sequenced, and approximately 17% of those sequences were non-productive. In addition to the first cohort of hundreds of subjects, a separate validation cohort of 120 different subjects was used. To predict cytomegalovirus infection status, the study brought together high-throughput TCR immunosequencing, statistical association of individual TCRs with disease status, and machine learning. Both class I and class II loci were covered by HLA typing, at four-digit resolution. An early release covering more than 500 HLA-typed donors comprised around 300 gigabases of sequencing data and some 79 million unique TCR sequences. Overall results and qualifications from the work: A further reported finding was that TCR beta sequences accurately predicted the HLA-A and HLA-B alleles for most subjects in the first cohort. A few of the identified cytomegalovirus-associated TCR beta chains were confirmed in vitro to be specific for cytomegalovirus antigens. HLA typing was unavailable for some donors at each locus, so association tests used only the typed subset. A later genetic analysis associated a missense DCLRE1C variant with V-gene and J-gene trimming of TCR beta chains, and an independent cohort replicated the association. In a later analysis, 16,951 TCR beta sequences were associated with specific HLA alleles at a false discovery rate of 0.05. Across donors, most TCR sequences were observed very rarely, whereas some public TCRs were present in many individuals. Because counts were too low, about 18 rarely observed V segments, including chromosome 9 orphons, were excluded from the earlier analysis of 587 of the donors. Immune exposure information for the cohort was limited to CMV serostatus. The authors suggested that the approach could potentially be extended to other disease states and immunological phenotypes. Strong co-occurrence of HLA alleles, especially DR and DQ, made assigning TCR associations to individual alleles difficult. A cluster of highly shared sequence variants was judged likely to be a technical artifact of the sequencing pipeline. The 87-base-pair reads could not distinguish some IMGT-functional V segments, including TRBV6-2 and TRBV6-3, so those segments were excluded. Sequencing depth was assumed to be roughly uniform across donors in the presence/absence analyses, though that assumption may not hold. The classifier was reported to diagnose cytomegalovirus status with high specificity and sensitivity in both the original cohort and the validation cohort. Linkage disequilibrium might explain the correlated functional status among segregating V segments, but an unknown experimental factor could not be excluded. In this cohort, only TCR beta chains were sequenced, and detectable features were limited by the absence of alpha or paired-chain data. In the study, around 150 TCR beta chains were listed as associated with cytomegalovirus. Compared with equally common non-associated chains, HLA-associated TCR beta chains in a later analysis were more clonally expanded and had lower generation probabilities. In an earlier analysis of approximately 590 of the donors, most TCR beta V segments appeared in productive rearrangements about 90% or about 30% of the time, broadly matching IMGT annotations. According to a later analysis, TCR association rates differed among HLA loci, with DRB1 alleles showing the most associated TCRs and HLA-C alleles showing the fewest. A later analysis found that most CMV-associated TCR beta chains appeared HLA-restricted, with HLA associations seemingly driven largely by CMV exposure. Compared with the roughly 710-donor mean, donors in an Asian-associated ancestry cluster had fewer N-insertions in productive TCRs, according to a later genetic analysis. In a later analysis, several top co-occurrence clusters were reported to appear linked to parvovirus B19, influenza, CMV and Epstein-Barr virus.

Library generation was performed with the immunoSEQ multiplex PCR assay. For the multiplex PCR, a mixture combining 60 forward primers for TCR Vbeta segments and 13 reverse primers for TCR Jbeta segments was used. A multiplex PCR assay on genomic DNA amplified the CDR3 region of rearranged TCR beta genes. The Illumina HiSeq System was used to sequence the amplified TCR beta libraries as 87-base-pair reads. Turning to the authors' computational methods: Across the 670 or so repertoires, a later analysis counted tens of millions of unique TCR beta chains, around 10 million of which were shared by at least two donors. A nearest-neighbor algorithm error-corrected the raw reads and collapsed the reads into unique sequences, merging closely related sequences to remove PCR and sequencing errors. To assign V, D and J gene segments, CDR3 sequences were aligned to IMGT reference sequences. For a sequence to be retained, at least a six-nucleotide match to both a V gene segment and a J gene segment was required. A rearrangement counted as productive if the CDR3 had no stop codons and remained in frame with V and J, and every other rearrangement counted as non-productive. Following IMGT convention, CDR3 was defined as the stretch from the second conserved V-encoded cysteine up to the conserved J-encoded phenylalanine. The earlier analysis of some 540 of the donors excluded any sequence lacking an unambiguous match to a single V gene segment. In an earlier analysis of several hundred of the donors, V segments were called functional above 56.7% productive rearrangements and were called segregating when the between-donor standard deviation exceeded 5%. A statistical classification framework was developed to diagnose cytomegalovirus status using the catalog of TCR beta chain sequences. A later analysis assigned V and J genes by comparing TCR nucleotide sequences with IMGT/GENE-DB human TR gene sequences. A later analysis assigned CDR3 sequences and most-parsimonious VDJ recombination scenarios with the TCRdist pipeline. In a later analysis, every TCR beta chain was defined by the combination of its CDR3 amino acid sequence and its V-gene family, and reads without a unique V-gene family were dropped. In a later analysis, a few hundred highly shared, low-generation-probability nucleotide sequences were removed to address suspected cross-contamination and a sequencing artifact. A later analysis calculated a clonal expansion index for each public chain from normalized within-repertoire ranks of inferred template counts. In a later analysis, generation probabilities were computed with a VDJ recombination model fitted to out-of-frame rearrangements, and the resulting probabilities were checked against IGoR. A later analysis scored TCR-TCR, TCR-HLA and TCR-CMV co-occurrence with hypergeometric tests, applying a repertoire-size bias correction to TCR pairs. False discovery rates were estimated in a later analysis by permuting HLA or CMV assignments 20 times. In a later analysis, co-occurring TCRs were grouped using DBSCAN, and TCRdist sequence similarity was added for clustering within HLA-allele-positive subsets. Repertoires with fewer than 30,000 or more than 120,000 public chains were left out of co-occurrence clustering, as were several repertoires with anomalous nucleotide sharing. TCRdb re-hosts the immuneACCESS table, in-frame sequences only. Its copies lack some clones; in the studies checked, an unresolved V gene accounts for under half of them, and the cause for the rest is not known. Clone size and the V and J calls come from that table; the DNA yielded D and trimming. The table for this sample records 130,000 or so clones. The ten most abundant clones make up less than 2.5% of the sample.

V was cut back by 0 bases and J by 4 bases, leaving a gap of 6 bases between them. CDR1 LGHNA and CDR2 YNFKEQ are derived from the germline V gene. The CDR3 starts with the cysteine, ends with the phenylalanine, and has 13 residues. Just CDR3 DNA is preserved here, 39 bases in frame from base 1. Regarding this clone: Its antigen has not been determined.

The cohort consisted of approximately 690 healthy bone marrow donors. All cohort members were sampled while nominally healthy, although unrecorded immune exposures were likely present. The donor was CMV seronegative and was included in the group of 352 seronegative cohort members. Each donor provided a peripheral blood sample, and peripheral blood mononuclear cells were used for TCR beta sequencing. Genomic DNA was extracted from the blood cell samples with the Qiagen DNeasy Blood Extraction Kit. This TCR derives from a woman between 55 and 75 years old in good health and CMV-seronegative. This chain joins TRBV4-2 to TRBJ1-1, with no confidently assigned D gene. The sample was PBMCs. The DNA reads as follows: TGTGCCAGCAGCCAAGACAGCGGCACTGAAGCTTTCTTT. Translated, this is CASSQDSGTEAFF.